Below are 24 T cell receptor beta chains sequenced from a single sample in a study of Graves' ophthalmopathy and Graves' hyperthyroidism. Investigators amplified TCR beta CDR3 regions from RNA transcripts. In the first round, RT-PCR was carried out with HTBI primers, and a multiplex PCR formed the second round. Using its own MiXCR run on the multiplex PCR reads, TCRdb lists one record per CDR3 protein. The sample gives under 350,000 distinct CDR3 sequences, 15% to 20% of which show up once; roughly an eighth is in the top ten. Sequenced material: peripheral blood. Every receptor here comes from an adult man with Graves' ophthalmopathy.

The chain is built from TRBV7-9 and TRBJ2-2, with 8 bases that match TRBD2. Losses at the gene ends were 4 bases for V and 6 bases for J; bases not matched to a gene: 4. In germline, CDR1 is SEHNR, CDR2 FQNEAQ (reference sequence). This CDR3 spans 14 amino acids. CDR3 amino acids: CASSSQGLAGELFF. The CDR3 coding sequence is TGTGCCAGCAGCTCCCAGGGACTAGCCGGGGAGCTGTTTTTT.

The genes are TRBV6-2 or TRBV6-3 and TRBJ1-2, with unresolved D. CDR3 length equals 13 residues. CDR1 and CDR2 from the germline V gene are MNHEY and SVGEGT. V dropped 4 bases and J dropped 4 bases, with 10 bases sitting between them. CDR3 protein: CASSWEPSYGYTF. CDR3 sequence (DNA): TGTGCCAGCAGTTGGGAGCCCAGCTATGGCTACACCTTC.

This clonotype was counted ten times or more. This chain joins TRBV6-1 and TRBJ2-7, with no clear D. V dropped 8 bases and J dropped 7 bases, with 21 bases sitting between them. There are 14 residues in the CDR3. Germline CDR1 and CDR2: MNHNS and SASEGT. CDR3: CASSLYRLSEEQYF. DNA for the CDR3: TGTGCCAGCTCCCTCTATCGCCTCTCGGAAGAGCAGTACTTC.

In this sample, this clonotype turned up many times. The chain has TRBV20-1 and TRBJ2-5; 7 positions match TRBD1. This CDR3 is built from 13 residues. The trim removed 6 bases at V and 2 bases at J, leaving 6 bases unmatched. CDR1 DFQATT and CDR2 SNEGSKA come from the germline V gene (reference sequence). This chain's CDR3 is CSALGQPQETQYF. CDR3 DNA sequence: TGCAGTGCCTTGGGACAGCCTCAAGAGACCCAGTACTTC.

J is TRBJ2-7 and V is TRBV30, with 9 bases lining up with TRBD2. V shed 3 bases and J 5 bases; nucleotides not matched to a gene: 5. Germline V lookup: CDR1 GTSNPN, CDR2 SVGIG (reference sequence). This CDR3 region has 13 residues. Here the CDR3 reads CAWRLAGPDEQYF. CDR3 sequence (DNA): TGTGCCTGGAGGCTAGCGGGACCTGACGAGCAGTACTTC.

This clonotype has a count of ten or more. The V gene is TRBV15, the J gene TRBJ1-3; D may be TRBD1 (5 bases). Germline V gives CDR1 LNHNV, CDR2 YYDKDF (reference sequence). V lost 5 bases to trimming and J lost 2 bases, with 16 bases between them. This CDR3 comprises 16 residues. The CDR3 DNA follows: TGTGCCACCAGCGGAGGATCAGGGAGGACTGGAAACACCATATATTTT. Amino acids: CATSGGSGRTGNTIYF.

This clonotype has ten or more counts. This sequence joins TRBV15 and TRBJ2-7; TRBD1 aligns across 7 bases. The germline V gene encodes CDR1 LNHNV and CDR2 YYDKDF (reference sequence). V gave up 4 bases and J gave up 5 bases; unmatched junction bases: 8. The length of the CDR3 is 14 residues. The CDR3 sequence is CATSTNTGAHEQYF. CDR3 coding DNA: TGTGCCACCAGCACTAATACAGGGGCCCACGAGCAGTACTTC.

V gene TRBV12-3 or TRBV12-4 combines with J gene TRBJ1-2, with TRBD1 matching 8 bases. V dropped 6 bases and J dropped 2; count of bases not matched to a gene: 8. The CDR3 has 15 residues. CDR3 region: CASRAQGADNYGYTF. CDR3 nucleotide sequence: TGTGCCAGCAGAGCCCAGGGGGCTGACAACTATGGCTACACCTTC.

This clonotype was detected many times. The rearrangement uses TRBV4-1 and TRBJ1-6; possibly TRBD1 for D (6 bases). CDR1 and CDR2 (germline): MGHRA, YSYEKL. The CDR3 has 17 amino acids. Trimming pared 0 bases from V and 4 bases from J, leaving 13 bases between. CDR3 loop: CASSQDANGQYNSPLHF. CDR3 DNA sequence: TGCGCCAGCAGCCAAGATGCAAACGGACAGTATAATTCACCCCTCCACTTT.

This clonotype was counted many times. Here the CDR3 reads CATTGPAATGELFF. The CDR3 nucleotides read TGTGCCACCACAGGACCCGCGGCCACCGGGGAGCTGTTTTTT. The rearrangement uses TRBV10-3 and TRBJ2-2; D may be TRBD1 (5 bases). This CDR3 region has 14 residues. From germline, CDR1 is ENHRY and CDR2 SYGVKD. Between the trimmed V and J ends, which lost 10 bases and 4 bases, there was a span of 16 bases.

Many counts were recorded for this clonotype. V usage is TRBV6-2 or TRBV6-3 and J usage is TRBJ2-7; D may match TRBD1 or TRBD2 (7 bases each). The CDR3 is made up of 15 amino acids. Germline lookup yields CDR1 MNHEY and CDR2 SVGEGT. V lost 6 bases, J lost 6 bases, and 21 bases lay in between. The CDR3 loop reads CASSQLQGQRGEQYF. The DNA for the CDR3 is TGTGCCAGCAGCCAGCTCCAGGGACAGCGGGGCGAGCAGTACTTC.

Ten or more counts support this clonotype. J is TRBJ1-5 and V is TRBV6-2 or TRBV6-3, with TRBD1 as a possible D gene (5 bases). V was clipped by 0 bases and J by 7 bases, with 10 bases between them. There are 14 residues in the CDR3. Germline loops: CDR1 MNHEY, CDR2 SVGEGT. CDR3 DNA: TGTGCCAGCAGTTACTCGGGGGTTTGGCAGCCCCAGCATTTT. Its translation: CASSYSGVWQPQHF.

In this sample, this clonotype turned up many times. V and J are TRBV2 and TRBJ1-5; TRBD1 is a possible D gene (5 bases). Per germline, CDR1 SNHLY and CDR2 FYNNEI. Trimming left V 5 bases short and J 4 bases short, with 9 bases between. This CDR3 is built from 13 residues. DNA of the CDR3: TGTGCCAGCAGTAACAGGAAGAATCAGCCCCAGCATTTT. Translated, it gives CASSNRKNQPQHF.

In its sample, this clonotype was seen many times. The gene calls are TRBV7-2 and TRBJ2-7; 10 bases agree with TRBD1. Germline V CDR1 and CDR2: SGHTA, FQGNSA. The CDR3 runs to 14 residues. V trimming: 8 bases; J trimming: 4 bases; junction bases outside the gene matches: 8. DNA for the CDR3: TGTGCCAGCGGACTGACAGGGGGCGGATACGAGCAGTACTTC. It yields the protein CASGLTGGGYEQYF.

The rearrangement joins TRBV12-3 or TRBV12-4 to TRBJ1-2; 11 nucleotides agree with TRBD1. Unmatched junction bases numbered 8, after V lost 4 bases and J lost 7 bases. The length of the CDR3 is 15 residues. The CDR3 DNA follows: TGTGCCAGCAGTTCACCGGGACAGGGGGGTGTTGGCTACACCTTC. As protein: CASSSPGQGGVGYTF.

This clonotype was observed many times. The genes are TRBV2 and TRBJ2-7; 11 nucleotides agree with TRBD2. Trimming cost V 6 bases and J 5 bases; bases outside gene matches: 9. Germline loops: CDR1 SNHLY, CDR2 FYNNEI. The CDR3 spans 15 residues. In DNA, the CDR3 is TGTGCCAGCAGAGCCCTACTAGCGGGGGTCGACGAGCAGTACTTC. Translated: CASRALLAGVDEQYF.

This clonotype came up many times. A much larger clonotype is one base distant, so this may be a read error. The rearrangement uses TRBV12-3 or TRBV12-4 and TRBJ2-7, with D perhaps assigned TRBD1 or TRBD2 (6 bases each). The length of the CDR3 is 16 residues. The CDR3 coding sequence is TGTGCCGGCAGTTTTACCCCGGGGGCTGGTTCCTACGAGCAGTACTTC. Translating gives CAGSFTPGAGSYEQYF.

This clonotype was detected many times. The chain uses TRBV9 and TRBJ1-3; 8 nucleotides line up with TRBD1. CDR1 and CDR2 (germline): SGDLS, YYNGEE. The CDR3 loop spans 15 amino acids. V was pared by 3 bases and J by 3 bases, with 5 bases of the junction left unmatched. CDR3 sequence reads: CASSEGQVLGNTIYF. The CDR3, as DNA: TGTGCCAGCAGCGAGGGACAGGTGCTTGGAAACACCATATATTTT.

This clonotype was counted many times. The chain links TRBV20-1 to TRBJ1-6; D gene unclear. The V and J ends lost 1 base and 6 bases respectively, with 13 bases between them. The germline CDR1 and CDR2 sequences are DFQATT and SNEGSKA (reference sequence). This CDR3 is 15 amino acids long. The CDR3 protein is CSARVGGQSNSPLHF. Written as DNA, the CDR3 is TGCAGTGCTAGAGTAGGAGGTCAGAGTAATTCACCCCTCCACTTT.

The sample holds many counts of this clonotype. The chain employs TRBV7-9 and TRBJ1-1; no clear D. V was trimmed by 1 base and J by 5 bases, leaving 11 bases between them. Germline values: CDR1 SEHNR, CDR2 FQNEAQ (reference sequence). The CDR3 spans 14 residues. For the CDR3, the DNA is TGTGCCAGCAGCTTAGAGGTGCGGGGTACTGAAGCTTTCTTT. Translating it yields CASSLEVRGTEAFF.

The chain combines TRBV2 with TRBJ2-5, with D hard to call. Germline lookup yields CDR1 SNHLY and CDR2 FYNNEI. V gave up 6 bases and J gave up 4 bases, with 12 bases separating them. This CDR3 contains 13 residues. The CDR3 reads CASSDTGVETQYF. DNA for the CDR3: TGTGCCAGCAGCGATACCGGAGTAGAGACCCAGTACTTC. The full variable domain, in which reference TRBV2 and TRBJ2-5 provide the parts outside the CDR3, is EPEVTQTPSHQVTQMGQEVILRCVPISNHLYFYWYRQILGQKVEFLVSFYNNEISEKSEIFDDQFSVERPDGSNFTLKIRSTKLEDSAMYFCASSDTGVETQYFGPGTRLLVL.

This clonotype was detected ten times or more. J is TRBJ1-1 and V is TRBV7-2; D is ambiguous. Trimming removed 3 bases at V and 1 base at J, with 12 bases between. CDR1 is SGHTA and CDR2 is FQGNSA in the germline V gene. This CDR3 region has 15 residues. The CDR3 DNA reads as TGTGCCAGCAGCTTTGTTTCGACTCGGAACACTGAAGCTTTCTTT. This sequence encodes CASSFVSTRNTEAFF.

The chain is built from TRBV20-1 and TRBJ2-7; the D gene is possibly TRBD1 (6 bases). CDR1 is DFQATT, CDR2 SNEGSKA, per germline (reference sequence). V was clipped by 4 bases and J by 4 bases, with 14 bases between them. The CDR3 covers 13 residues. CDR3 nucleotides: TGCAGTGCTAAGGAACAGGGTTGGTACGAGCAGTACTTC. Protein product: CSAKEQGWYEQYF.

This clonotype has just a few counts. One end of the junction varies from germline; a read error may be responsible. The rearrangement uses TRBV6-1 and TRBJ2-4; maybe TRBD1 (5 bases). Germline V gene sequence: CDR1 MNHNS, CDR2 SASEGT. The CDR3 loop spans 16 amino acids. The CDR3: CASSTRTSLGKNIQHF. Written as DNA, the CDR3 is TGTGCCAGCAGTACCCGGACAAGTTTGGGCAAAAACATTCAGCACTTC.